This T cell receptor beta chain was recovered during a study of Ad26.COV2.S vaccination and SARS-CoV-2 variants. Sample treatment: some 19 received Ad26.COV2.S at low or high dose, single or two shots; roughly five received placebo; per-sample allocation not given. Sampling occurred on day 63 after the first vaccine or placebo injection. V gave up 3 bases and J gave up 0 bases, with 6 bases separating them. Germline V CDR1 and CDR2: LGHDT, YNNKEL (reference sequence). This CDR3 is built from 14 residues. The repertoire was sequenced with immunoSEQ multiplex PCR; TCRdb's copy has only in-frame clones and lacks some. The repertoire has roughly 380,000 clones, about 88% of them found once; the top ten carry 3% to 4%.

This sequence originates from a person aged 18 to 59 who received the Ad26.COV2.S COVID-19 vaccine or a placebo. The genes are TRBV3-1 (or the pseudogene TRBV3-2) and TRBJ1-3; D remains unclear. The sequencing here drew on peripheral blood, taken in a trial of Ad26.COV2.S vaccine versus placebo. The chain's CDR3 is CASSHKGSGNTIYF. CDR3 nucleotide sequence: TGTGCCAGCAGCCATAAGGGCTCTGGAAACACCATATATTTT.